This entry describes one T cell receptor beta chain. As yet, its antigen is unknown. The V and J ends lost 2 bases and 3 bases respectively, with 9 bases between them. Germline values: CDR1 GTSNPN, CDR2 SVGIG (reference sequence). The length of the CDR3 is 13 residues. The sort gate was single viable CD3+CD4+CD8-CD45RO+ cells for memory CD4+ T cells. Positive selection with CD4 microbeads enriched total CD4+ T cells. The data were obtained in a study of memory CD4+ T cells and cytomegalovirus serostatus. Study-wide findings and caveats: Median bootstrapped AUC for CMV status was approximately 0.94 originally, 0.85 to 0.92 US-trained. Of 150 to 200 reported CMV TCRbeta sequences, 55 to 80 were found in memory CD4+ repertoires.

Clones were sequenced by immunoSEQ multiplex PCR, and TCRdb holds only the in-frame ones, with some missing. The profile covers tens of thousands of clones, with approximately 80% appearing a single time and about 4.7% taken by the ten largest. V is TRBV30 and J is TRBJ2-3, with TRBD2 as a possible D gene (5 bases). Sequenced material: memory CD4+ T cells from blood. The receptor was isolated from an adult in good health and CMV-seropositive. The CDR3 DNA reads TGTGCCTGGAGTCTCAGAGGGACAGATACGCAGTATTTT. Translated: CAWSLRGTDTQYF.